This TCR beta chain was sequenced during a study of a mutant IDH1 vaccine in newly diagnosed glioma. A note on this clone: What it binds is unknown.

Sequencing was performed with immunoSEQ multiplex PCR; in TCRdb, only in-frame clones are kept and a portion is missing. The sample consists of around 29,000 clones, under 80% of them appearing once. The time point: week 35, safety follow-up. The investigators gave 300 ug of mutant IDH1 20-mer peptide in each vaccine dose, together with topical imiquimod. This CDR3 contains 13 residues. V was clipped by 6 bases and J by 2 bases, with 8 bases between them. Germline CDR1 and CDR2: MNHEY and SVGAGI. The chain carries TRBV6-5 and TRBJ1-5; D ambiguous. Here the sequenced sample was PBMCs, taken from a glioma patient whose treatment included an IDH1 peptide vaccine. The sequence derives from a man aged 50-60 years with glioma. The chain's CDR3 is CASSPGGNQPQHF. The CDR3 nucleotides are TGTGCCAGCAGCCCTGGGGGCAATCAGCCCCAGCATTTT.